There are many counts of the clone carrying this T cell receptor beta chain. MiXCR, run by TCRdb on the 5' RACE reads, gives a single entry per CDR3 protein. The repertoire holds over 150,000 distinct CDR3 sequences, with about 6% as singletons. The V gene's germline CDR1 is SGHRS and CDR2 YFSETQ. V gave up 4 bases and J gave up 5 bases, with 12 bases separating them. The CDR3 runs to 14 residues. This record belongs to a study of T cells after yellow fever vaccination. The material sequenced was CD4+ T cells sorted from PBMCs, taken on the day of the first yellow fever vaccination. The rearrangement joins TRBV5-1 to TRBJ1-4; a weak D match, TRBD1 (5 bases). This TCR derives from a man aged 18 to 29 who received the YFV17D yellow fever vaccine. The CDR3 coding sequence is TGCGCCAGCAGCCTCGGGACGGAAAATGAAAAACTGTTTTTT. Protein product: CASSLGTENEKLFF.